This entry lists 2 T cell receptor beta chains sequenced from one sample in a study of a mutant IDH1 vaccine in newly diagnosed glioma. Only in-frame clones appear in the TCRdb table, and some are missing; sequencing was by immunoSEQ multiplex PCR. The data hold some 70,000 clones, with 84% observed a single time. Noted time point: week 35, safety follow-up. Every vaccine dose comprised 300 ug of mutant IDH1 20-mer peptide plus topical imiquimod. These receptors' antigens are unknown. Source: PBMCs, taken from a glioma patient whose treatment included an IDH1 peptide vaccine. All receptors derive from a man aged 18 to 35 with glioma.

This clone was recorded a few times. The chain uses TRBV5-1 and TRBJ1-1, with a possible D match to TRBD1 (5 bases). This CDR3 comprises 12 residues. Germline CDR1 reads SGHRS; CDR2 reads YFSETQ. Trimming cost V 0 bases and J 6 bases, with 6 bases left between them. CDR3 protein: CASSLAGPEAFF. For the CDR3, the DNA is TGCGCCAGCAGCTTGGCGGGGCCTGAAGCTTTCTTT. Complete variable domain (other parts from reference TRBV5-1 and TRBJ1-1): KAGVTQTPRYLIKTRGQQVTLSCSPISGHRSVSWYQQTPGQGLQFLFEYFSETQRNKGNFPGRFSGRQFSNSRSEMNVSTLELGDSALYLCASSLAGPEAFFGQGTRLTVV.

The V and J genes are TRBV12-5 and TRBJ2-2, with D possibly being TRBD1 (6 bases). V lost 0 bases and J lost 4, with 6 bases in between. This CDR3 is built from 14 residues. CDR1 and CDR2 (germline): LGHNT, FRNRAP. The chain's CDR3 is CASGLVQGTGELFF. The DNA of the CDR3 is TGTGCTAGTGGTTTGGTACAGGGCACCGGGGAGCTGTTTTTT.